The 8 T cell receptor beta chains given below trace back to one sample, sequenced in a study of shared clonotypes between healthy human individuals. TCRdb's copy holds only in-frame clones and misses some; the assay was immunoSEQ multiplex PCR. This sample has millions of clones; 90% to 95% occur once, and the top ten carry roughly 0.13%. Sequenced material: naive CD4+ T cells sorted from blood. Sample subset: CD45RA+ positively selected. The receptor source for this set is a man aged 18 to 35 in good health.

This clone has a single count. Other DNA sequences of this sample code for an identical CDR3. J is TRBJ2-2 and V is TRBV9; tentatively, D is TRBD2 (6 bases). Trimming pared 3 bases from V and 0 bases from J, leaving 9 bases between. CDR3 length: 15 residues. CDR1 and CDR2 from the germline V gene are SGDLS and YYNGEE. CDR3 region: CASSGRGSNTGELFF. CDR3 nucleotides: TGTGCCAGCAGCGGGCGGGGCTCGAACACCGGGGAGCTGTTTTTT. Variable domain in full (rest from reference TRBV9 and TRBJ2-2): DSGVTQTPKHLITATGQRVTLRCSPRSGDLSVYWYQQSLDQGLQFLIQYYNGEERAKGNILERFSAQQFPDLHSELNLSSLELGDSALYFCASSGRGSNTGELFFGEGSRLTVL.

Remarks on this clone: The same CDR3 can be traced to other DNA sequences in this sample. V gene TRBV28 combines with J gene TRBJ1-5; tentatively, D is TRBD1 (5 bases). The V end lost 3 bases, the J end lost 6 bases, and 12 bases lay between the germline ends. Germline CDR1 and CDR2: MDHEN and SYDVKM. The CDR3 spans 14 residues. CDR3 coding DNA: TGTGCCAGCAGTTTTTCGCAGGGCGGTCAGCCCCAGCATTTT. This translates into CASSFSQGGQPQHF.

Comments on this clone: Other DNA sequences in this sample translate to the same CDR3. This rearrangement joins TRBV7-8 to TRBJ1-1, with unresolved D. In germline, CDR1 is SGHVS, CDR2 FQNEAQ. V lost 0 bases and J 1 base, leaving 3 bases between the germline ends. The CDR3 loop spans 13 amino acids. CDR3 residues: CASSLARNTEAFF. In nucleotides, the CDR3 is TGTGCCAGCAGCTTAGCGAGGAACACTGAAGCTTTCTTT.

The chain joins TRBV7-9 to TRBJ2-2, with TRBD1 as a possible D gene (6 bases). V shed 3 bases and J shed 3 bases, with 14 bases lying between them. Germline-derived CDR1 and CDR2 are SEHNR and FQNEAQ (reference sequence). The CDR3 is made up of 16 amino acids. The CDR3 sequence is CASSFYWGQHTGELFF. The CDR3 DNA reads as TGTGCCAGCAGCTTCTATTGGGGACAACACACCGGGGAGCTGTTTTTT.

The rearrangement joins TRBV7-6 to TRBJ2-5; D perhaps matches TRBD1 (5 bases). The CDR3 is 15 amino acids. The germline V gene encodes CDR1 SGHVS and CDR2 FNYEAQ. V lost 1 base and J lost 5, with 14 bases in between. The DNA for the CDR3 is TGTGCCAGCAGCTTAGTTATAGGGGTTGGGGAGACCCAGTACTTC. This translates into CASSLVIGVGETQYF.

The chain carries TRBV18 and TRBJ2-7; perhaps TRBD1 as D (6 bases). Germline-derived CDR1 and CDR2 are KGHSH and LQKENI. V was pared by 3 bases and J by 3 bases, with 15 bases between. The CDR3 totals 15 residues. CDR3 sequence: CASSPRPGEGYEQYF. CDR3 nucleotides: TGTGCCAGCTCACCTCGGCCAGGGGAAGGCTACGAGCAGTACTTC. Drawing the rest from reference TRBV18 and TRBJ2-7, the complete variable domain is NAGVMQNPRHLVRRRGQEARLRCSPMKGHSHVYWYRQLPEEGLKFMVYLQKENIIDESGMPKERFSAEFPKEGPSILRIQQVVRGDSAAYFCASSPRPGEGYEQYFGPGTRLTVT.

This chain connects TRBV28 to TRBJ2-1; the match to TRBD1 covers 9 bases. From germline, CDR1 is MDHEN and CDR2 SYDVKM. J lost 10 bases, V lost 3 bases, and 7 bases had no gene match. The CDR3 has 14 residues. Here the CDR3 reads CASSLTGGPREQFF. CDR3 nucleotide sequence: TGTGCCAGCAGTTTGACAGGGGGTCCTAGGGAGCAGTTCTTC.

V gene TRBV7-9 combines with J gene TRBJ1-6; weak D call: TRBD1 (5 bases). Trimming took 2 bases from V and 7 from J, leaving 12 bases between them. The CDR3 loop spans 15 amino acids. CDR1 is SEHNR and CDR2 is FQNEAQ in the germline V gene (reference sequence). CDR3 amino acids: CASSLQGGVNSPLHF. The CDR3 coding sequence is TGTGCCAGCAGCTTACAGGGAGGAGTGAATTCACCCCTCCACTTT.